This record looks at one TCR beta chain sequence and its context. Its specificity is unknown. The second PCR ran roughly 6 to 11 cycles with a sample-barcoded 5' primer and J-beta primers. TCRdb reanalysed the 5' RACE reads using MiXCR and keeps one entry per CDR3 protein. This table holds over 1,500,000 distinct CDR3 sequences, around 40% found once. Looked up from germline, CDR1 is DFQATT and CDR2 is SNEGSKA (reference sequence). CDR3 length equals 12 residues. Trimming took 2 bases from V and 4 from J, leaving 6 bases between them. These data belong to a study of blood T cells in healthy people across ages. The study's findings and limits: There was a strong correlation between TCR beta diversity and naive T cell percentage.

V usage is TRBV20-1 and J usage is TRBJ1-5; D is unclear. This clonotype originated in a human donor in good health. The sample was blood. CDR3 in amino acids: CSARIQNQPQHF. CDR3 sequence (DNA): TGCAGTGCTAGAATCCAAAATCAGCCCCAGCATTTT.